Below are 32 T cell receptor beta chains sequenced from a single sample in a study of blood T cell repertoires in COVID-19. Repertoires were generated with immunoSEQ multiplex PCR, while TCRdb's copy carries only in-frame clones and drops some. The table records roughly 140,000 clones, roughly 80% of them present only once. Sequencing input: peripheral blood. These receptor sequences come from a man between 65 and 85 years old with acute or convalescent COVID-19.

The chain joins TRBV24-1 to TRBJ1-4; a weak D match, TRBD1 (6 bases). The CDR3 is 14 amino acids. Looked up from germline, CDR1 is KGHDR and CDR2 is SFDVKD. Trimming cost V 9 bases and J 5 bases, with 15 bases left between them. The CDR3 bases are TGTGCCACCGGAGAGGGACACCCGAATGAAAAACTGTTTTTT. Residues: CATGEGHPNEKLFF.

This clone was counted between two and nine times. The chain carries TRBV3-1 (or the pseudogene TRBV3-2) and TRBJ2-7; D is possibly TRBD2 (6 bases). The CDR3 contains 15 residues. Germline V lookup: CDR1 LGHDT, CDR2 YNNKEL (reference sequence). V was cut by 4 bases and J by 6 bases, with 19 bases left in between. The CDR3 DNA reads TGTGCCAGCAGCCCCTCCGGGGGATTGGGGCGCGAGCAGTACTTC. Its translation is CASSPSGGLGREQYF.

The chain joins TRBV28 to TRBJ1-5, with TRBD1 matching 9 bases. The CDR3 runs to 16 residues. Trimming removed 4 bases from V and 2 bases from J; junction bases left unmatched: 6. From germline, CDR1 is MDHEN and CDR2 SYDVKM. This CDR3 reads CASSSTGGWGNQPQHF. Written as DNA, the CDR3 is TGTGCCAGCAGTTCAACAGGGGGCTGGGGCAATCAGCCCCAGCATTTT.

This rearrangement joins TRBV28 to TRBJ2-7; D is perhaps TRBD1 (6 bases). Trimming took off 8 bases at V and 3 bases at J, with 14 bases between the two ends. The CDR3 length is 13 residues. CDR1 and CDR2 (germline): MDHEN, SYDVKM. CDR3 DNA: TGTGCCAGCCGACGGGACAAGAACTACGAGCAGTACTTC. This codes for CASRRDKNYEQYF.

The rearrangement uses TRBV21-1 and TRBJ2-3; TRBD1 is the table's D call and was not checked against the DNA. TRBV21-1 is recorded as a pseudogene. The CDR3 is 18 residues long. The CDR3 loop is CASSKGWGRDRTTDTQYF. For the CDR3, the DNA is TGTGCCAGCAGCAAAGGGTGGGGAAGGGACAGGACCACAGATACGCAGTATTTT.

The chain links TRBV18 to TRBJ2-1; perhaps TRBD1 as D (6 bases). Germline CDR1 is KGHSH and CDR2 is LQKENI. V lost 3 bases and J 4 bases, leaving 13 bases between the germline ends. This CDR3 spans 15 amino acids. The CDR3 nucleotides are TGTGCCAGCTCACCCACAGGGTTCTCGTACAATGAGCAGTTCTTC. Translation gives CASSPTGFSYNEQFF. Supplemented by reference TRBV18 and TRBJ2-1, the full variable domain reads NAGVMQNPRHLVRRRGQEARLRCSPMKGHSHVYWYRQLPEEGLKFMVYLQKENIIDESGMPKERFSAEFPKEGPSILRIQQVVRGDSAAYFCASSPTGFSYNEQFFGPGTRLTVL.

This sequence joins TRBV3-1 (or the pseudogene TRBV3-2) and TRBJ2-2; no reliable D call. CDR3 length: 14 amino acids. Trimming took off 0 bases at V and 5 bases at J, with 7 bases between the two ends. The germline V gene has CDR1 LGHDT and CDR2 YNNKEL (reference sequence). CDR3 residues: CASSQDSVTGELFF. DNA of the CDR3: TGTGCCAGCAGCCAAGATTCAGTTACCGGGGAGCTGTTTTTT.

The chain employs TRBV15 and TRBJ2-4, with TRBD2 identical over 9 bases. V lost 3 bases, J lost 7 bases, and 10 bases stayed unmatched. CDR1 and CDR2 from the germline V gene are LNHNV and YYDKDF (reference sequence). The CDR3 sequence is 16 residues long. The CDR3 bases are TGTGCCACCAGCAGGGGGTCGAGCGGGGGGACCAACATTCAGTACTTC. Protein product: CATSRGSSGGTNIQYF.

This sequence joins TRBV6-5 and TRBJ1-5, with TRBD1 matching 11 bases. CDR1 and CDR2 (germline): MNHEY, SVGAGI. The CDR3 has 14 residues. The ends lost 2 bases at V and 7 bases at J; junction bases unmatched: 1. CDR3 in amino acids: CASSYGTGGQPQHF. CDR3 nucleotide sequence: TGTGCCAGCAGTTACGGGACAGGGGGGCAGCCCCAGCATTTT.

The rearrangement uses TRBV6-2 or TRBV6-3 and TRBJ2-6; 10 nucleotides line up with TRBD1. The germline V gene has CDR1 MNHEY and CDR2 SVGEGT. After removal of 5 bases from V and 0 bases from J, the junction contained 10 bases not matched to a gene. The CDR3 is 19 residues long. In DNA, the CDR3 is TGTGCCAGCAGTACCACCGGGACAGGGGTCCGCTCTGGGGCCAACGTCCTGACTTTC. Translated: CASSTTGTGVRSGANVLTF.

The chain links TRBV11-3 to TRBJ2-1; 14 bases map to TRBD2. J was trimmed by 8 bases and V by 6 bases; bases with no gene match: 9. This CDR3 has 16 amino acids. Germline loops: CDR1 SGHNT, CDR2 YENEEA. The CDR3 loop reads CASSKGTSGSWDEQFF. CDR3 nucleotides: TGTGCCAGCAGTAAAGGGACTAGCGGGAGCTGGGATGAGCAGTTCTTC.

This clone was picked up a small number of times. The chain couples TRBV5-1 to TRBJ2-7, with D perhaps TRBD1 (6 bases). Trimming left V 4 bases short and J 5 bases short, with 19 bases between. The CDR3 has 15 residues. Germline lookup yields CDR1 SGHRS and CDR2 YFSETQ. DNA of the CDR3: TGCGCCAGCAGCCCGACAGGCCCTCTTGGGAACGAGCAGTACTTC. It translates to CASSPTGPLGNEQYF.

This clone was recorded a few times. V is TRBV7-9 and J is TRBJ1-1, with D possibly matching TRBD1 (6 bases). Deletions cut 5 bases from V and 10 bases from J, with 17 bases between. The CDR3 has 13 amino acids. Germline-derived CDR1 and CDR2 are SEHNR and FQNEAQ (reference sequence). CDR3 protein: CASSNFQGLGAFF. As DNA, the CDR3 is TGTGCCAGCAGCAATTTCCAGGGGTTGGGAGCTTTCTTT.

Only a few counts were recorded for this clone. The chain links TRBV19 to TRBJ2-6; 7 bases align to TRBD1. The CDR3 sequence is 20 residues long. V lost 1 base to trimming and J lost 3 bases; unmatched junction nucleotides: 15. Germline lookup yields CDR1 LNHDA and CDR2 SQIVND (reference sequence). The CDR3 here is CASSIVPGTDDFLGANVLTF. DNA for the CDR3: TGTGCCAGTAGTATAGTCCCGGGGACAGATGACTTTCTTGGGGCCAACGTCCTGACTTTC.

J is TRBJ2-1 and V is TRBV18; perhaps TRBD2 as D (6 bases). Germline V gene sequence: CDR1 KGHSH, CDR2 LQKENI. V gave up 3 bases and J gave up 8 bases, with 14 bases separating them. The CDR3 loop spans 14 amino acids. As DNA, the CDR3 is TGTGCCAGCTCACCGGGGCGGAGGGTGGATGAGCAGTTCTTC. It is translated as CASSPGRRVDEQFF.

This sequence joins TRBV5-4 and TRBJ2-1; D is unclear. Trimming pared 0 bases from V and 4 bases from J, leaving 11 bases between. Germline lookup yields CDR1 SGHNT and CDR2 YYREEE (reference sequence). This CDR3 is 15 amino acids long. The CDR3 coding sequence is TGTGCCAGCAGCTTGGGGAGAGATTTATACAATGAGCAGTTCTTC. It yields the protein CASSLGRDLYNEQFF.

CDR3 sequence (DNA): TGTGCCAGCATGACCGGGATGAAAACCTACGAGCAGTACTTC. Translation gives CASMTGMKTYEQYF. J is TRBJ2-7 and V is TRBV28; the D gene is possibly TRBD2 (5 bases). Germline CDR1 is MDHEN and CDR2 is SYDVKM. V lost 7 bases and J 2 bases, leaving 15 bases between the germline ends. The CDR3 is made up of 14 amino acids.

This clone was seen a few times. The chain recombines TRBV4-1 with TRBJ1-6, with D perhaps TRBD1 (5 bases). The CDR3 consists of 18 residues. V was trimmed by 2 bases and J by 8 bases, leaving 22 bases between them. Germline CDR1 reads MGHRA; CDR2 reads YSYEKL. The DNA for the CDR3 is TGCGCCAGCAGCCAACCCCGAACCGGCCTGGTAGGGGATTCACCCCTCCACTTT. Translating gives CASSQPRTGLVGDSPLHF.

The DNA for the CDR3 is TGCGCCAGCAGCTTGACCAGGGACGAGCAGTACTTC. It codes for CASSLTRDEQYF. The chain links TRBV5-1 to TRBJ2-7; D is possibly TRBD1 (5 bases). Germline lookup yields CDR1 SGHRS and CDR2 YFSETQ. V gave up 1 base and J gave up 5 bases, with 7 bases separating them. The CDR3 runs to 12 residues.

This chain uses TRBV6-5 with TRBJ2-7; 8 positions match TRBD2. The trim removed 8 bases at V and 1 base at J, leaving 10 bases unmatched. The CDR3 is 15 residues long. Germline assignment: CDR1 MNHEY and CDR2 SVGAGI. CDR3 in amino acids: CASLGNTGGSYEQYF. CDR3 nucleotides: TGTGCCAGCCTGGGTAATACGGGAGGGTCCTACGAGCAGTACTTC.

This rearrangement joins TRBV5-1 to TRBJ1-6; D perhaps matches TRBD1 (5 bases). From germline, CDR1 is SGHRS and CDR2 YFSETQ. The CDR3 runs 15 residues. Between the trimmed V and J ends, which lost 4 bases and 7 bases, there was a span of 15 bases. The CDR3 here is CASSPMTDSNSPLHF. The CDR3 region has the DNA TGCGCCAGCAGCCCGATGACAGATTCAAATTCACCCCTCCACTTT.

This clone was counted once. The chain joins TRBV7-9 to TRBJ2-1; weak D call: TRBD2 (6 bases). The CDR3 sequence is 14 residues long. Between the trimmed V and J ends, which lost 5 bases and 6 bases, there was a span of 14 bases. Germline loops: CDR1 SEHNR, CDR2 FQNEAQ (reference sequence). CDR3 sequence: CASSLRLEGNEQFF. CDR3 DNA: TGTGCCAGCAGCCTCAGACTAGAGGGCAATGAGCAGTTCTTC.

J is TRBJ2-1 and V is TRBV28; the match to TRBD2 covers 9 bases. Trimming took 2 bases from V and 7 from J; bases not matched to a gene: 3. This CDR3 spans 14 amino acids. In germline, CDR1 is MDHEN, CDR2 SYDVKM. The CDR3 bases are TGTGCCAGCAGTTTACTAGCGGGATGGAATGAGCAGTTCTTC. It yields the protein CASSLLAGWNEQFF.

V usage is TRBV29-1 and J usage is TRBJ2-7; 11 nucleotides line up with TRBD2. Germline loops: CDR1 SQVTM, CDR2 ANQGSEA. J lost 2 bases, V lost 5 bases, and 5 bases had no gene match. The CDR3 loop spans 14 amino acids. The CDR3 bases are TGCAGCGTTTATATAGCGGGGGGGACCTACGAGCAGTACTTC. Translated, it gives CSVYIAGGTYEQYF.

Here the CDR3 reads CASSFQGLSNQPQHF. The DNA for the CDR3 is TGTGCCAGCAGCTTTCAAGGACTATCCAATCAGCCCCAGCATTTT. The chain uses TRBV5-8 and TRBJ1-5, with unresolved D. V lost 2 bases, J lost 3 bases, and 12 bases lay in between. Per germline, CDR1 SGHTS and CDR2 YDEGEE. CDR3 length: 15 amino acids.

The chain has TRBV5-1 and TRBJ1-1; 8 bases map to TRBD1. CDR3 length: 14 amino acids. Germline CDR1 and CDR2: SGHRS and YFSETQ. The V segment lost 4 bases and the J segment 4 bases; nucleotides outside the gene matches: 6. The CDR3 DNA is TGCGCCAGCAGCGGACCAACAGGGGGCACTGAAGCTTTCTTT. It translates to CASSGPTGGTEAFF.

The table lists this clone with a count of one. The V and J genes are TRBV18 and TRBJ1-1; tentative D call: TRBD1 (6 bases). This CDR3 contains 15 residues. Germline CDR1 KGHSH, CDR2 LQKENI. The V end was cut by 5 bases, the J end by 0 bases, with 13 bases between. CDR3 sequence reads: CASSERQVLNTEAFF. The CDR3 DNA reads as TGTGCCAGCTCAGAACGACAGGTCTTGAACACTGAAGCTTTCTTT.

J is TRBJ2-2 and V is TRBV27; D perhaps matches TRBD1 (5 bases). The germline V gene encodes CDR1 MNHEY and CDR2 SMNVEV (reference sequence). Trimming pared 10 bases from V and 0 bases from J, leaving 12 bases between. This CDR3 spans 14 amino acids. Here the CDR3 reads CATRGTANTGELFF. CDR3 nucleotide sequence: TGTGCCACAAGGGGTACGGCGAACACCGGGGAGCTGTTTTTT.

V usage is TRBV29-1 and J usage is TRBJ2-6; unclear D gene. The CDR3 has 13 residues. The germline gives CDR1 SQVTM, CDR2 ANQGSEA. V gave up 6 bases and J gave up 0 bases, with 6 bases separating them. In nucleotides, the CDR3 is TGCAGCGTCGTAGACTCTGGGGCCAACGTCCTGACTTTC. Translation gives CSVVDSGANVLTF.

This clone has a single count. The limits of the CDR3 on the DNA are not certain, so only TCRdb's listed CDR3 is given. The rearrangement uses TRBV6-5 and TRBJ2-1; no check of the table's D call, TRBD2, against the DNA was made. Ends included, the CDR3 has 15 residues. Germline loops: CDR1 MNHEY, CDR2 SVGAGI. This CDR3 reads CASSSSGGLYNEQFF.

The chain links TRBV15 to TRBJ1-4; D remains unclear. Per germline, CDR1 LNHNV and CDR2 YYDKDF (reference sequence). V was shortened by 0 bases and J by 8 bases, with 19 bases between the two germline ends. The CDR3 totals 17 residues. DNA of the CDR3: TGTGCCACCAGCAGAGATATTAGCGGGATCAGTGGGGAAAAACTGTTTTTT. This translates into CATSRDISGISGEKLFF. Full variable domain (rest looked up from reference TRBV15 and TRBJ1-4): DAMVIQNPRYQVTQFGKPVTLSCSQTLNHNVMYWYQQKSSQAPKLLFHYYDKDFNNEADTPDNFQSRRPNTSFCFLDIRSPGLGDTAMYLCATSRDISGISGEKLFFGSGTQLSVL.

The V and J genes are TRBV7-9 and TRBJ1-6, with 11 bases aligning to TRBD1. V trimming: 1 base; J trimming: 12 bases; junction bases outside the gene matches: 8. Germline V lookup: CDR1 SEHNR, CDR2 FQNEAQ (reference sequence). The CDR3 is made up of 16 amino acids. The CDR3 DNA is TGTGCCAGCAGCTTAGGTACAGGACAGGGGGCCGAACCCCTCCACTTT. Its protein product is CASSLGTGQGAEPLHF. The variable domain in full, with the rest retrieved from reference TRBV7-9 and TRBJ1-6, is DTGVSQNPRHKITKRGQNVTFRCDPISEHNRLYWYRQTLGQGPEFLTYFQNEAQLEKSRLLSDRFSAERPKGSFSTLEIQRTEQGDSAMYLCASSLGTGQGAEPLHFGNGTRLTVT.